This passage covers 28 T cell receptor beta chains from one sample sequenced in a study of molecular identifiers for immune sequencing clone quantification. TCRdb re-derived calls from the PCR reads in MiXCR, one entry per CDR3 protein. Of a few hundred thousand distinct CDR3 sequences listed, about 26% are singletons. Source material: naive CD8+ T cells from blood, with Jurkat cell RNA spiked in. Subset defined: FACS-sorted CD8+CD4-CCR7+CD45RA+ naive T cells. Receptors originate from a human donor in good health. Some libraries in this study had Jurkat cell RNA spiked in.

The chain is built from TRBV19 and TRBJ1-5; 8 nucleotides match TRBD1. After removal of 3 bases from V and 2 bases from J, the junction contained 6 bases not matched to a gene. This CDR3 comprises 16 residues. Germline-derived CDR1 and CDR2 are LNHDA and SQIVND (reference sequence). The CDR3 DNA is TGTGCCAGTAGTATTCAGGGGGCGCCGGGCAATCAGCCCCAGCATTTT. It specifies CASSIQGAPGNQPQHF.

Written as DNA, the CDR3 is TGTGCCAGCAGTCCTGGGGGGAACACCGGGGAGCTGTTTTTT. Its translation is CASSPGGNTGELFF. This chain joins TRBV2 and TRBJ2-2; D might be TRBD1 or TRBD2, each matching 5 bases. The CDR3 spans 14 residues. Deletions cut 5 bases from V and 1 base from J, with 8 bases between. CDR1 SNHLY and CDR2 FYNNEI come from the germline V gene.

In regard to this clonotype: Possible read error: a much larger clone is one base away. The V and J genes are TRBV7-2 and TRBJ2-3, with D maybe TRBD2 (5 bases). Per germline, CDR1 SGHTA and CDR2 FQGNSA. The CDR3 consists of 15 residues. This chain's CDR3 is CAGSPRWTSTDTQYF. CDR3 sequence (DNA): TGTGCCGGCAGCCCCCGTTGGACTAGCACAGATACGCAGTATTTT.

The sample holds many counts of this clonotype. The chain joins TRBV4-1 to TRBJ1-6; D is possibly TRBD1 (5 bases). The CDR3 contains 14 residues. Germline V CDR1 and CDR2: MGHRA, YSYEKL. The germline V and J ends were trimmed by 4 bases and 9 bases, with 13 bases remaining between them. The CDR3 region is CASSLGLGPSPLHF. CDR3 bases: TGCGCCAGCAGCCTGGGACTGGGGCCTTCACCCCTCCACTTT.

This clonotype came up many times. The V and J genes are TRBV2 and TRBJ2-3; 7 bases are shared with TRBD1. The V gene's germline CDR1 is SNHLY and CDR2 FYNNEI. This CDR3 comprises 15 residues. With V trimmed by 4 bases and J by 0 bases, 4 bases remained unmatched. CDR3 in DNA: TGTGCCAGCAGTGGGACAGGATCAAGCACAGATACGCAGTATTTT. The encoded protein is CASSGTGSSTDTQYF.

This clonotype has at least ten counts. The chain combines TRBV14 with TRBJ2-5; 13 bases are a match to TRBD2. V trimming: 3 bases; J trimming: 2 bases; junction bases outside the gene matches: 0. The CDR3 sequence is 15 residues long. Per germline, CDR1 SGHDN and CDR2 FVKESK. The CDR3 loop reads CASSQTSGGQETQYF. The CDR3 nucleotides read TGTGCCAGCAGCCAGACTAGCGGGGGGCAAGAGACCCAGTACTTC. Based on the CDR3 plus reference TRBV14 and TRBJ2-5, the full variable domain is EAGVTQFPSHSVIEKGQTVTLRCDPISGHDNLYWYRRVMGKEIKFLLHFVKESKQDESGMPNNRFLAERTGGTYSTLKVQPAELEDSGVYFCASSQTSGGQETQYFGPGTRLLVL.

Concerning this clonotype: A much larger clone differs from this one at a single base, so this may be a read error. This chain connects TRBV20-1 to TRBJ2-7; D is unclear. The ends were cut back, 5 bases at V and 2 bases at J, with 10 bases in the middle. Germline CDR1 and CDR2: DFQATT and SNEGSKA (reference sequence). The CDR3 is made up of 12 amino acids. The DNA of the CDR3 is TGCAGTGCTCCCTGCAGTACCTACGAGCAGTACTTC. Its translation is CSAPCSTYEQYF.

For this clonotype: The junction departs from the called germline gene at one end, perhaps through a read error. V and J are TRBV12-3 or TRBV12-4 and TRBJ2-1; the match to TRBD2 covers 12 bases. CDR3 length: 15 amino acids. The CDR3 loop is CASTASGRAGNEQLF. The CDR3 DNA is TGTGCCAGCACCGCTAGCGGGAGGGCCGGGAATGAGCAGCTCTTC.

This clonotype showed up just a few times. The rearrangement uses TRBV29-1 and TRBJ1-2; TRBD1 matches 8 bases. The CDR3 has 13 residues. Germline CDR1 is SQVTM and CDR2 is ANQGSEA. J was trimmed by 6 bases and V by 6 bases; bases with no gene match: 9. The CDR3 reads CSVVTGESDGYTF. DNA for the CDR3: TGCAGCGTAGTGACAGGGGAAAGCGATGGCTACACCTTC.

The chain recombines TRBV19 with TRBJ1-5, with 7 bases lining up with TRBD1. Trimming took 3 bases from V and 6 from J; bases not matched to a gene: 11. CDR1 and CDR2 (germline): LNHDA, SQIVND (reference sequence). The CDR3 runs to 16 residues. The CDR3 DNA reads as TGTGCCAGTAGTATGAGTGGACAGGCCTTCAGTCAGCCCCAGCATTTT. Translation gives CASSMSGQAFSQPQHF.

This clonotype turned up a few times. The chain employs TRBV4-1 and TRBJ1-1; D uncertain. Germline CDR1 MGHRA, CDR2 YSYEKL. This CDR3 region has 14 residues. Trimming removed 1 base from V and 8 bases from J, with 14 bases in between. The CDR3, as DNA: TGCGCCAGCAGCCAAGTCCTCGGCGAGGGCGAAGCTTTCTTT. Protein product: CASSQVLGEGEAFF.

This clonotype was detected many times. The chain joins TRBV2 to TRBJ2-3; perhaps TRBD2 as D (7 bases). V was trimmed by 8 bases and J by 1 base, leaving 28 bases between them. CDR3 size: 19 residues. The V gene's germline CDR1 is SNHLY and CDR2 FYNNEI. The CDR3 is CASLDRRGAGMVGTDTQYF. The CDR3 nucleotides are TGTGCCAGCCTTGACCGACGGGGGGCAGGGATGGTGGGCACAGATACGCAGTATTTT.

The CDR3: CASRAPFGTDYNSPLHF. For the CDR3, the DNA is TGTGCCAGCAGAGCCCCTTTCGGGACAGACTATAATTCACCCCTCCACTTT. J is TRBJ1-6 and V is TRBV25-1, with 7 positions matching TRBD1. Germline CDR1 MGHDK, CDR2 SYGVNS. Losses at the gene ends were 6 bases for V and 3 bases for J; bases not matched to a gene: 11. The CDR3 runs 17 residues.

Concerning this clonotype: Compared with germline, one end of the junction differs, possibly owing to a read error. The rearrangement links TRBV20-1 to TRBJ2-7; D possibly corresponds to TRBD1 (5 bases). The CDR3 consists of 12 residues. The germline gives CDR1 DFQATT, CDR2 SNEGSKA (reference sequence). Written as DNA, the CDR3 is TGCAGTGCCGACAGACTGTCCTACGAGCAGTGCTTC. Its translation: CSADRLSYEQCF.

There are many counts of this clonotype. The J gene is TRBJ2-3, the V gene TRBV7-9; D is undetermined. V lost 1 base, J lost 1 base, and 3 bases lay in between. Germline values: CDR1 SEHNR, CDR2 FQNEAQ (reference sequence). The CDR3 is made up of 13 amino acids. The CDR3 nucleotides are TGTGCCAGCAGCTTAGAGGGCACAGATACGCAGTATTTT. It translates to CASSLEGTDTQYF.

Note on this clonotype: This may stem from a read error, because a much larger clone lies one nucleotide away. This chain connects TRBV9 to TRBJ2-5; 8 nucleotides line up with TRBD2. The CDR3 length is 14 residues. Germline assignment: CDR1 SGDLS and CDR2 YYNGEE. After removal of 4 bases from V and 9 bases from J, the junction contained 11 bases not matched to a gene. The CDR3, as DNA: TGTGCCAGCAGCACTACCGGGACTAGAGGGTCCCAGTACTTC. It yields the protein CASSTTGTRGSQYF.

The chain employs TRBV12-3 or TRBV12-4 and TRBJ2-5; D might be TRBD1 or TRBD2, each matching 5 bases. The V end lost 5 bases, the J end lost 3 bases, and 19 bases lay between the germline ends. This CDR3 is built from 16 residues. This CDR3 reads CASSPGTTTEKETQYF. In nucleotides, the CDR3 is TGTGCCAGCAGTCCCGGGACGACTACTGAGAAAGAGACCCAGTACTTC.

This clonotype showed up just a few times. The chain combines TRBV18 with TRBJ1-1, with TRBD1 as a possible D gene (5 bases). Germline CDR1 is KGHSH and CDR2 is LQKENI. The CDR3 spans 14 residues. Trimming took 6 bases from V and 4 from J, leaving 15 bases between them. CDR3 sequence reads: CASSPSGVGTEAFF. The CDR3 coding sequence is TGTGCCAGCTCCCCCTCGGGGGTGGGCACTGAAGCTTTCTTT.

Only a few counts were recorded for this clonotype. The rearrangement links TRBV2 to TRBJ2-7; 8 nucleotides line up with TRBD2. The ends lost 4 bases at V and 1 base at J; junction bases unmatched: 9. Germline CDR1 is SNHLY and CDR2 is FYNNEI. CDR3 length: 16 residues. The CDR3 loop reads CASSASLRGVSYEQYF. The CDR3 DNA sequence: TGTGCCAGCAGTGCCTCTTTGCGGGGGGTGTCCTACGAGCAGTACTTC.

The chain recombines TRBV6-2 or TRBV6-3 with TRBJ2-1; 9 bases map to TRBD1. Germline loops: CDR1 MNHEY, CDR2 SVGEGT. This CDR3 region has 16 residues. After removal of 5 bases from V and 7 bases from J, the junction contained 12 bases not matched to a gene. CDR3 in amino acids: CASSLTGTGSSNEQFF. The CDR3 coding sequence is TGTGCCAGCAGTCTAACCGGGACAGGGTCATCTAATGAGCAGTTCTTC.

This clonotype was counted a few times. The rearrangement uses TRBV7-8 and TRBJ2-7; D is undetermined. Trimming removed 3 bases from V and 5 bases from J, with 11 bases in between. Germline V gene sequence: CDR1 SGHVS, CDR2 FQNEAQ. CDR3 length: 13 residues. In DNA, the CDR3 is TGTGCCAGCAGCTTTCTCCTCCCCCACGAGCAGTACTTC. The encoded protein is CASSFLLPHEQYF.

This clonotype was seen ten or more times. The chain carries TRBV30 and TRBJ1-1, with 10 bases aligning to TRBD1. With 3 bases clipped from V and 5 bases from J, the junction kept 6 bases outside the gene matches. CDR3 length: 14 residues. CDR1 is GTSNPN and CDR2 is SVGIG in the germline V gene (reference sequence). CDR3 sequence reads: CAWRTGTGETEAFF. As DNA, the CDR3 is TGTGCCTGGAGAACCGGGACAGGGGAGACTGAAGCTTTCTTT.

For this clonotype: A clone one base away is much larger, so this may be a read error. The CDR3 sequence is CASSLGQLSSYEQSF. The CDR3 DNA reads as TGTGCCAGCAGTTTGGGTCAGCTGAGCTCCTACGAGCAGTCCTTC. The gene calls are TRBV12-3 or TRBV12-4 and TRBJ2-7; unclear D gene. CDR3 length equals 15 residues.

This clonotype was detected only a few times. V gene TRBV7-9 combines with J gene TRBJ1-1, with TRBD1 identical over 11 bases. The length of the CDR3 is 16 residues. CDR1 SEHNR and CDR2 FQNEAQ come from the germline V gene (reference sequence). The junction had 3 bases not matched to a gene; V was cut back by 1 base and J by 2 bases. CDR3 coding DNA: TGTGCCAGCAGCTTAGTAGGACAGGGGGCCAACACTGAAGCTTTCTTT. Amino acid sequence: CASSLVGQGANTEAFF.

This rearrangement joins TRBV20-1 to TRBJ1-2, with 12 bases aligning to TRBD1. This CDR3 is 18 amino acids long. With V trimmed by 5 bases and J by 5 bases, 18 bases remained unmatched. Germline V gives CDR1 DFQATT, CDR2 SNEGSKA (reference sequence). CDR3 coding DNA: TGCAGTGCTGGGGAAGAAACCGGGACAGGGGGCGCGAGGTATGGCTACACCTTC. Translated, it gives CSAGEETGTGGARYGYTF.

In this sample, this clonotype turned up many times. This chain uses TRBV28 with TRBJ2-5; 10 bases line up with TRBD2. Germline CDR1 and CDR2: MDHEN and SYDVKM. Trimming took 4 bases from V and 0 from J; bases not matched to a gene: 2. The length of the CDR3 is 15 residues. The CDR3 loop is CASSSGTSDQETQYF. The CDR3 DNA reads TGTGCCAGCAGTTCTGGGACTAGCGACCAAGAGACCCAGTACTTC.

This chain connects TRBV7-9 to TRBJ2-7, with TRBD1 matching over 9 bases. Germline CDR1 SEHNR, CDR2 FQNEAQ (reference sequence). Trimming took 6 bases from V and 4 from J; bases not matched to a gene: 7. The CDR3 is 14 amino acids. CDR3 protein: CASSSGQGIYEQYF. CDR3 DNA sequence: TGTGCCAGCAGTTCGGGACAGGGCATATACGAGCAGTACTTC.

This clonotype was observed many times. The chain is built from TRBV19 and TRBJ1-5; D is possibly TRBD1 (6 bases). The CDR3 has 17 residues. V shed 1 base and J shed 0 bases, with 13 bases lying between them. Germline V lookup: CDR1 LNHDA, CDR2 SQIVND (reference sequence). The CDR3 bases are TGTGCCAGTAGTATAGTGATCGGGGGGCTTAGCAATCAGCCCCAGCATTTT. Its protein is CASSIVIGGLSNQPQHF. The full variable domain, rest sourced from reference TRBV19 and TRBJ1-5, is DGGITQSPKYLFRKEGQNVTLSCEQNLNHDAMYWYRQDPGQGLRLIYYSQIVNDFQKGDIAEGYSVSREKKESFPLTVTSAQKNPTAFYLCASSIVIGGLSNQPQHFGDGTRLSIL.